This T cell receptor (beta chain) is from a study of blood T cell repertoires in COVID-19. The wider study: T cells, B-cell-depleted T cells, or PBMCs provided the cDNA or gDNA that served as material.

Using immunoSEQ multiplex PCR, the repertoire was profiled, and TCRdb retains in-frame clones only, with some absent. The table shows around 25,000 clones, with roughly 89% occurring only once. The sequencing input was peripheral blood. This receptor was obtained from a human donor with active COVID-19. The donor label of this sample is uncertain.

CDR3 amino acids: CASNCTRGKRTEAFF. Here the CDR3 DNA reads TGTGCCAGCAATTGTACTAGGGGGAAGCGGACTGAAGCTTTCTTT. V usage is TRBV6-5 and J usage is TRBJ1-1, with a weak D call TRBD1 (6 bases). Trimming left V 7 bases short and J 5 bases short, with 20 bases between. The CDR3 is made up of 15 amino acids. Germline V gene lookup returns CDR1 MNHEY and CDR2 SVGAGI.